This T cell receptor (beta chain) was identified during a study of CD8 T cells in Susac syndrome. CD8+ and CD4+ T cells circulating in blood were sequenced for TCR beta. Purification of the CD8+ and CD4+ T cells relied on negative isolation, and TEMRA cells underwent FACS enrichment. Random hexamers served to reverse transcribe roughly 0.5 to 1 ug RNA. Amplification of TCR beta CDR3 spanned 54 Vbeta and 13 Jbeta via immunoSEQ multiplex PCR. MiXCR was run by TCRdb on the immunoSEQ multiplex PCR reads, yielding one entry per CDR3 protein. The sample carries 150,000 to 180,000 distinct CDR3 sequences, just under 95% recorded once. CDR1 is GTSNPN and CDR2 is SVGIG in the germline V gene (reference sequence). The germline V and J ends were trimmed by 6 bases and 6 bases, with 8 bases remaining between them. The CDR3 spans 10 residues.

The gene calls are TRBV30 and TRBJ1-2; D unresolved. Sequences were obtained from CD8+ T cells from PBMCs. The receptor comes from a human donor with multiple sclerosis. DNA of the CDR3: TGTGCCTGTGTCGGGGATGGCTACACCTTC. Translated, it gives CACVGDGYTF.